This T cell receptor beta chain is drawn from a study of PD-L1 blockade in urothelial cancer. Looking at the study overall: The year 2014 saw patients start atezolizumab, 1,200 mg intravenously every 3 weeks.

V was clipped by 0 bases and J by 1 base, with 10 bases between them. The CDR3 has 15 amino acids. Germline V gene data show CDR1 as SGHKS and CDR2 as YYEKEE (reference sequence). This clone was seen a single time. Each PCR contained spiked-in synthetic TCR analog templates. Sequenced by immunoSEQ multiplex PCR; TCRdb stores in-frame clones only, minus some. The data show 40,000 to 45,000 clones, 75% to 95% seen once. Regarding time point: peripheral blood 6 weeks after treatment start. This TCR was recovered from a man between 65 and 85 years old with urothelial cancer. The chain recombines TRBV5-5 with TRBJ1-1; D is unclear. The input for sequencing was PBMCs, taken around atezolizumab (anti-PD-L1) treatment. DNA for the CDR3: TGTGCCAGCAGCTTGGTGGCCATCCCGAACACTGAAGCTTTCTTT. This translates into CASSLVAIPNTEAFF.